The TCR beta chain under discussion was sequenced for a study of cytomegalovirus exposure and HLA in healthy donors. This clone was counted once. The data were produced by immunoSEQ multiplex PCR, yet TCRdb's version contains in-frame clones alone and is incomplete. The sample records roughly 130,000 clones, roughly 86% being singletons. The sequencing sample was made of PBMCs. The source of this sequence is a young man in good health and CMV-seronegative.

CDR3 sequence (DNA): TGTGCCAGCAGTTTAACAGACAATGAGCAGTTCTTC. Encoded protein: CASSLTDNEQFF. V and J are TRBV27 and TRBJ2-1; D ambiguous. V was trimmed by 2 bases and J by 5 bases, leaving 4 bases between them. The CDR3 contains 12 residues. The germline CDR1 and CDR2 sequences are MNHEY and SMNVEV (reference sequence).